A selection of T cell receptor beta chains follows, all from one sample in a study of T cell responses to AZD1222 COVID-19 vaccine. Assay used: immunoSEQ multiplex PCR; TCRdb lists only in-frame clones, some missing. The sample lists just under 80,000 clones; about 92% were seen once. Material: peripheral blood, obtained 28 days after the second AZD1222 dose. Receptors originate from an adult who received the AZD1222 COVID-19 vaccine. Each CDR3 is given with its conserved first and last residue. D genes are given only for firm matches. Clone size is shown for a subset of rows, as once, few, many or a class of expanded clone.

>.|TRBJ2-3|TRBV7-2|.
TGTGCCAGCAGCTTCGGACTAAACCGGAACACAGATACGCAGTATTTT
CASSFGLNRNTDTQYF
>.|TRBJ1-3|TRBV5-6|TRBD1
TGTGCCAGCAGCCCGGGGGAGGGGGCCTCTGGAAACACCATATATTTT
CASSPGEGASGNTIYF
>once|TRBJ1-5|TRBV28|.
TGTGCCAGCAGTTTAAATATATGGACCCAGCCCGCTGGTCAGCAGGGAAAAAATCAGCCCCAGCATTTT
CASSLNIWTQPAGQQGKNQPQHF
>.|TRBJ1-1|TRBV2|.
TGTGCCAGCAGTGGAGGGGGAGGGCCCGGGTCTGCTGAAGCTTTCTTT
CASSGGGGPGSAEAFF
>.|TRBJ2-2|TRBV9|TRBD2
TGTGCCAGCAGCGTAGTAGCGGGGGTACGCGCCGGGGAGCTGTTTTTT
CASSVVAGVRAGELFF
>.|TRBJ2-5|TRBV5-6|TRBD2
TGTGCCAGCAGCTTGCGGGGGGAGGAGACCCAGTACTTC
CASSLRGEETQYF
>.|TRBJ2-3|TRBV6-5|.
TGTGCCAGCAGCCGCGTCGGGGGATCCACAGATACGCAGTATTTT
CASSRVGGSTDTQYF
>.|TRBJ2-7|TRBV21-1|.
TGTGCCAGCAGCAAAGATGGACTACCCAGACCCTACGAGCAGTACTTC
CASSKDGLPRPYEQYF
>once|TRBJ1-3|TRBV18|TRBD1
TGTGCCAGCCCAGGAATTACCGGGACAGGGGTTCCTGGAAACACCATATATTTT
CASPGITGTGVPGNTIYF
>.|TRBJ1-4|TRBV7-2|.
TGTGCCAGCAGCTATGTGGGAGGGTCTAATGAAAAACTGTTTTTT
CASSYVGGSNEKLFF
>.|TRBJ2-5|TRBV2|TRBD1
TGTGCCAGCAGGCTCAGGGGGAGTCAAGAGACCCAGTACTTC
CASRLRGSQETQYF
>.|TRBJ1-2|TRBV6-1|.
TGTGCCAGCAGTGAGGCGGGATTTCTGGGTTTCGCTAACTATGGCTACACCTTC
CASSEAGFLGFANYGYTF
>.|TRBJ1-6|TRBV7-6|.
TGTGCCAGCAGCTCTAACAGGGTTTCACCCCTCCACTTT
CASSSNRVSPLHF
>once|TRBJ1-1|TRBV30|.
TGTGCCTGGAGTCTGGGGTCGTACACTGAAGCTTTCTTT
CAWSLGSYTEAFF
>.|TRBJ2-7|TRBV12-3/TRBV12-4|TRBD1
TGTGCCAGCAGTTTGAGGGGGCGGCAGTACTTC
CASSLRGRQYF
>.|TRBJ1-1|TRBV27|.
TGTGCCAGCAGTAACCGGGCCCCGCTGGGGGCTTTCTTT
CASSNRAPLGAFF
>.|TRBJ2-3|TRBV4-2|.
TGTGCCAGCACCAGAGGCGGACAGAATCCCACAGATACGCAGTATTTT
CASTRGGQNPTDTQYF
>.|TRBJ2-3|TRBV5-4|.
TGTGCCAGCAGCTTGGGTTCAGATACGCAGTATTTT
CASSLGSDTQYF
>once|TRBJ1-5|TRBV28|.
TGTGCCAGCACTTCGGACAGAGGCCTTAATCAGCCCCAGCATTTT
CASTSDRGLNQPQHF
>.|TRBJ2-7|TRBV11-2|TRBD2
TGTGCCAGCAGCTTACCTATGCGGACGGCGACTAGCGCGTACGAGTACTTC
CASSLPMRTATSAYEYF
>.|TRBJ2-7|TRBV5-4|.
TGTGCCAGCAGCTTGGGTGGGAACTCGGGCGAGCAGTACTTC
CASSLGGNSGEQYF
>once|TRBJ2-7|TRBV7-2|.
TGTGCCAGCAGCTTATTAGTAGAACGGCCATGGACAGAGCAGTACTTC
CASSLLVERPWTEQYF
>.|TRBJ2-7|TRBV28|.
TGTGCCAGCAGTTGGGACCCTCAGGGAGTCCAGCAGTACTTC
CASSWDPQGVQQYF
>.|TRBJ2-7|TRBV18|TRBD1
TGTGCCAGCTCACCTCCACCTGACAGGGGCCACTCCTACGAGCAGTACTTC
CASSPPPDRGHSYEQYF
>.|TRBJ2-1|TRBV7-3|TRBD2
TGTGCCAGCAGCTCCTATACACTAGCGGGAGGCCGAAATGAGCAGTTCTTC
CASSSYTLAGGRNEQFF
>.|TRBJ2-2|TRBV7-7|.
TGTGCCAGCAGAGCTCGGCTCGCGGGTGGGGCCGGGGAGCTGTTTTTT
CASRARLAGGAGELFF
>.|TRBJ2-2|TRBV18|.
TGTGCCAGCTCACCATACGGGACGGTGAACACCGGGGAGCTGTTTTTT
CASSPYGTVNTGELFF
>.|TRBJ2-7|TRBV3-1/TRBV3-2|TRBD2
TGTGCCAGCAGCCAAGGGACTCCTAGCGGGGCCTCCTACGAGCAGTACTTC
CASSQGTPSGASYEQYF
>.|TRBJ1-4|TRBV19|.
TGTGCCAGTAGTATACCCGGTAATGAAAAACTGTTTTTT
CASSIPGNEKLFF